The T cell receptor (beta chain) described here comes from a study of T cell responses to AZD1222 COVID-19 vaccine (dated by TCRdb to the early 2020s). Study-wide context: A total of 233 trial participants underwent TCR sequencing, of whom about 210 received two doses of AZD1222 and some 25 received two doses of the MenACWY control vaccine. Enrollment into the trials was organized by age into subgroups of 18-55, 56-69 and 70-plus years, and those subgroups contained approximately 160, 26 and 62 TCR-sequenced participants, respectively.

The CDR3 regions of human TCRbeta chains were subjected to immunosequencing. In the paper's pipeline: TCRs in the repertoires were matched against a reference library of SARS-CoV-2-specific TCRs that had been generated with the MIRA antigen-specificity platform. Breadth was defined as the fraction of unique TCRs that were SARS-CoV-2-associated, and depth was defined as the fraction of total T cells that were SARS-CoV-2-associated. Using the MIRA data, every spike-specific TCR was mapped to the spike region that the TCR reacted to and assigned to either a CD4 or a CD8 class. Log10-transformed breadth and depth values were compared by one-way ANOVA with Sidak's multiple comparisons tests. TCRdb provides this immuneACCESS table in a form limited to in-frame rearrangements. Some clones are lacking; in checked studies, under half of them reflect an unresolved V gene, and why the rest are absent is not known. The V and J calls and the clone size are those of that table, but D and trimming were determined from the DNA. Across this sample there are about 130,000 clones, with 80% to 95% seen only once. Jointly, the top ten make up roughly 1.1% of the sample.

The label giving this sample's time point can be read as: about 28 days (+/-7) after the second vaccine dose. AZD1222 recipients whose second dose came at about 4 weeks and those whose second dose came at about 12 weeks were combined into one group, since spike-specific TCR depth and breadth did not differ between the two schedules. Vaccinee samples were obtained from the UK trials COV001 and COV002, which included a single-blind randomized controlled phase 2/3 trial of AZD1222 (ChAdOx1 nCoV-19) in healthy adults. Trial participant PBMC samples were collected at day 0 and day 28 after the second dose for TCRbeta chain sequencing. To note about this clone: The antigen this receptor binds is unknown. The record has no base qualities; no much larger clone is one base away.

CDR1 LNHNV and CDR2 YYDKDF are derived from the germline V gene (reference sequence). From the cysteine up to the phenylalanine, the CDR3 has a length of 16 residues. Left in the record is the CDR3 DNA by itself, 48 bases read in frame from the first base. Trimming removed 0 bases from V and 7 bases from J, leaving 15 bases between the germline ends. On the study overall, not on this receptor specifically: Reportedly, almost half of the unique spike-specific TCRs recognized epitopes lying outside the regions that are mutated in the B.1.351 and B.1.1.7 variants. A significant rise in spike-specific TCR breadth and depth was observed after two AZD1222 doses relative to day 0 and relative to MenACWY recipients. Vaccine-associated CD4 TCRs spanned the whole spike protein, with dominant responses in regions 160-218 and 743-854. Participants were mostly white British and included more females than males, and it was suggested by the authors that clonal diversity may have been underestimated. Conclusions about previously exposed vaccinees were limited because only six or seven AZD1222 recipients were SARS-CoV-2 seropositive at baseline. Because no samples from the day 14 peak response were available, repertoires could be characterized only after the peak T cell response. In the small 56-69-year group, the increase in depth fell short of significance, most likely because of low power.

The TCR sequence derives from an adult who received the AZD1222 COVID-19 vaccine. This chain is built from TRBV15 and TRBJ1-4; no D gene can be assigned with confidence. The material sequenced was peripheral blood, taken 28 days after the second AZD1222 dose. The DNA is as follows: TGTGCCACCAGCAGAGATAATAGGGCCTCGGGTGAAAAACTGTTTTTT. The translation is CATSRDNRASGEKLFF.